The rows below give T cell receptor beta chains drawn from one sample of a study of OX40 agonist ivuxolimab in advanced cancers. Here immunoSEQ multiplex PCR was the method, and the copy in TCRdb shows in-frame clones only, minus some. Among about 20,000 clones listed, approximately 70% were seen once. The sequencing used CD4+ or CD8+ T cells sorted from blood, collected in a trial of the OX40 agonist ivuxolimab. These receptors all stem from an adult with an advanced solid tumor such as melanoma, head and neck, liver or kidney cancer. CDR3s include the opening cysteine and the closing phenylalanine or tryptophan. The D gene is left open where the match is weak. Part of the rows lack a size; the others show once, few, many or a class for expanded clones.

DNA: TGTGCCACCAGCATAGGCCGCAGCACTGAAGCTTTCTTT; CDR3: CATSIGRSTEAFF; J: TRBJ1-1; size: -; V: TRBV15; D: -
DNA: TGTGCCAGCAGCTTAGGGGCTGTATCCTACGAGCAGTACTTC; CDR3: CASSLGAVSYEQYF; J: TRBJ2-7; size: -; V: TRBV7-2; D: -
DNA: TGCGCCAGCAGCCAAGGAGGGACCCGTTATGATGGCTACACCTTC; CDR3: CASSQGGTRYDGYTF; J: TRBJ1-2; size: -; V: TRBV4-1; D: -
DNA: TGTGCCAGCGCTCCCGGGACAGGGTATGAAGCTTTCTTT; CDR3: CASAPGTGYEAFF; J: TRBJ1-1; size: -; V: TRBV9; D: TRBD1
DNA: TGTGCCTGGAGTGGGGGGCGGGGCAGCACCACCCACACGAATACGCAGTATTTT; CDR3: CAWSGGRGSTTHTNTQYF; J: TRBJ2-3; size: -; V: TRBV30; D: -
DNA: TGTGCCAGCAGCCAAGATGAGGGGACTGGGGCCAACGTCCTGACTTTC; CDR3: CASSQDEGTGANVLTF; J: TRBJ2-6; size: few; V: TRBV4-2; D: -
DNA: TGTGCCAGCAGCGCCACCGGGACTGGATTGTACAATGAGCAGTTCTTC; CDR3: CASSATGTGLYNEQFF; J: TRBJ2-1; size: few; V: TRBV7-3; D: -
DNA: TGTGCCAGCAGCTCGACACGGGGCGGGACAGATACGCAGTATTTT; CDR3: CASSSTRGGTDTQYF; J: TRBJ2-3; size: -; V: TRBV7-2; D: -
DNA: TGTGCCAGCAGCTTAATCCTCACAGATACGCAGTATTTT; CDR3: CASSLILTDTQYF; J: TRBJ2-3; size: -; V: TRBV11-2; D: -
DNA: TGTGCCAGCAGCCAGGGACGAACTAACTATGGCTACACCTTC; CDR3: CASSQGRTNYGYTF; J: TRBJ1-2; size: -; V: TRBV6-1; D: -
DNA: TGTGCCAGCAGTGGAAGACTAGCGGGGAACACCGGGGAGCTGTTTTTT; CDR3: CASSGRLAGNTGELFF; J: TRBJ2-2; size: many; V: TRBV27; D: TRBD2
DNA: TGCGCCAGCAGTGGCGGGTCCAGCTCCTACAATGAGCAGTTCTTC; CDR3: CASSGGSSSYNEQFF; J: TRBJ2-1; size: -; V: TRBV10-1; D: -
DNA: TGTGCCAGCAGTTACGGCAGCAACAATCAGCCCCAGCATTTT; CDR3: CASSYGSNNQPQHF; J: TRBJ1-5; size: -; V: TRBV6-6; D: -
DNA: TGTGCCAGCAACCCGAGGGGGCATTCACCCCTCCACTTT; CDR3: CASNPRGHSPLHF; J: TRBJ1-6; size: -; V: TRBV27; D: TRBD1
DNA: TGCGCCAGCAGCCAGACGCAGGGCGGGGAGCAGTACTTC; CDR3: CASSQTQGGEQYF; J: TRBJ2-7; size: -; V: TRBV4-1; D: -
DNA: TGCGCCAGCAGTTCCGGGACCGGCTCTGGAAACACCATATATTTT; CDR3: CASSSGTGSGNTIYF; J: TRBJ1-3; size: -; V: TRBV4-1; D: -
DNA: TGTGCCAGTAGTAGATCGGACGGAGATCAGCCCCAGCATTTT; CDR3: CASSRSDGDQPQHF; J: TRBJ1-5; size: few; V: TRBV19; D: -
DNA: TGTGCCAGCAGCATAAGTGGGGGACTAGGGGACAATGAGCAGTTCTTC; CDR3: CASSISGGLGDNEQFF; J: TRBJ2-1; size: -; V: TRBV9; D: TRBD2
DNA: TGTGCCAGCAGTTCGAAAGACAAAAGTGGCTACACCTTC; CDR3: CASSSKDKSGYTF; J: TRBJ1-2; size: -; V: TRBV27; D: -
DNA: TGTGCCAGCAGTGCCAGGCTTAGCACAGATACGCAGTATTTT; CDR3: CASSARLSTDTQYF; J: TRBJ2-3; size: -; V: TRBV2; D: -
DNA: TGTGCCAGCAGCGTAGGGGCAGCCTACGAGCAGTACTTC; CDR3: CASSVGAAYEQYF; J: TRBJ2-7; size: -; V: TRBV9; D: -
DNA: TGTGCCAGCAGCCCCGACAGGGGGAACACCGGGGAGCTGTTTTTT; CDR3: CASSPDRGNTGELFF; J: TRBJ2-2; size: once; V: TRBV11-3; D: TRBD1
DNA: TGTGCCATCAGTGGGGGACTCAACAACGAGCAGTACTTC; CDR3: CAISGGLNNEQYF; J: TRBJ2-7; size: -; V: TRBV10-3; D: -
DNA: TGTGCCAGCAGACCCCTGGGAAACTATGGCTACACCTTC; CDR3: CASRPLGNYGYTF; J: TRBJ1-2; size: few; V: TRBV28; D: -
DNA: TGTGCCAGCAGTCTAGTCCCCCTAAAGCAGTTCTTC; CDR3: CASSLVPLKQFF; J: TRBJ2-1; size: -; V: TRBV4-2; D: -
DNA: TGTGCCAGCAGCGAGAACACCGGGGAGCTGTTTTTT; CDR3: CASSENTGELFF; J: TRBJ2-2; size: -; V: TRBV9; D: -
DNA: TGTGCCAGCAGCCCGGACCTTAGTACGCAGTATTTT; CDR3: CASSPDLSTQYF; J: TRBJ2-3; size: -; V: TRBV5-4; D: -
DNA: TGTGCCAGCAGCCCTTTTCTGGGGCCCTCCAATGAGCAGTTCTTC; CDR3: CASSPFLGPSNEQFF; J: TRBJ2-1; size: -; V: TRBV11-3; D: -
DNA: TGTGCCAGCAGTCCATTGGGACCAAATGGGCAGCCCCAGCATTTT; CDR3: CASSPLGPNGQPQHF; J: TRBJ1-5; size: -; V: TRBV28; D: -
DNA: TGTGCCAGCAGTTCCCAATACAGGGGAGGCAATCAGCCCCAGCATTTT; CDR3: CASSSQYRGGNQPQHF; J: TRBJ1-5; size: -; V: TRBV6-5; D: TRBD1
DNA: TGTGCCAGCAGCTTGTCCCCAGGGGGGTTGGAGACTGAAGCTTTCTTT; CDR3: CASSLSPGGLETEAFF; J: TRBJ1-1; size: -; V: TRBV5-4; D: TRBD1
DNA: TGTGCCAGCAGCGTAACCCCATCTAGCGGGGGGCCGGGGAATGAGCAGTTCTTC; CDR3: CASSVTPSSGGPGNEQFF; J: TRBJ2-1; size: -; V: TRBV9; D: TRBD2
DNA: TGTGCCAGCCCCGGGACAGATGGCTACACCTTC; CDR3: CASPGTDGYTF; J: TRBJ1-2; size: few; V: TRBV7-8; D: TRBD1
DNA: TGTGCCAGCAGTGATTGGGGTTCGGAGCAGTACTTC; CDR3: CASSDWGSEQYF; J: TRBJ2-7; size: -; V: TRBV25-1; D: -
DNA: TGTGCCAGTAGTACCCCGGGACAGGTCGGACAGCCCCAGCATTTT; CDR3: CASSTPGQVGQPQHF; J: TRBJ1-5; size: -; V: TRBV19; D: TRBD1
DNA: TGCAGCGTTGCCCGGCGGGCAGATAACACAGATACGCAGTATTTT; CDR3: CSVARRADNTDTQYF; J: TRBJ2-3; size: few; V: TRBV29-1; D: -
DNA: TGTGCCAGCAGCCCCGACAGGAGCGAGCAGTACTTC; CDR3: CASSPDRSEQYF; J: TRBJ2-7; size: -; V: TRBV4-2; D: -
DNA: TGTGCCAGCACAAACAGGGGGCTATGGGAGCAGTACTTC; CDR3: CASTNRGLWEQYF; J: TRBJ2-7; size: -; V: TRBV5-3; D: TRBD1
DNA: TGTGCCAGCAGTTTGGGACAGGGCTATGGCTACACCTTC; CDR3: CASSLGQGYGYTF; J: TRBJ1-2; size: once; V: TRBV27; D: TRBD1
DNA: TGTGCCAGCAGTTTACTCAAGGGGGGGCCCTACGAGCAGTACTTC; CDR3: CASSLLKGGPYEQYF; J: TRBJ2-7; size: -; V: TRBV28; D: -
DNA: TGCGCCAGCAGCCCCCGGGACGGTAACTATGGCTACACCTTC; CDR3: CASSPRDGNYGYTF; J: TRBJ1-2; size: -; V: TRBV4-3; D: -
DNA: TGTGCCAGCAGCTCGAGGGGGGATGGAAACACCATATATTTT; CDR3: CASSSRGDGNTIYF; J: TRBJ1-3; size: -; V: TRBV14; D: -
DNA: TGCGCCAGCAGTGAGTGGCGGTCCTACGAGCAGTACTTC; CDR3: CASSEWRSYEQYF; J: TRBJ2-7; size: -; V: TRBV10-2; D: -
DNA: TGTGCCAGCAGACCCCCGGAGCCCTACGAGCAGTGCTTC; CDR3: CASRPPEPYEQCF; J: TRBJ2-7; size: -; V: TRBV2; D: -
DNA: TGTGCCAGCAGCCCTTGGGAGGGGCAAGGCAATCAGCCCCAGCATTTT; CDR3: CASSPWEGQGNQPQHF; J: TRBJ1-5; size: -; V: TRBV5-8; D: -
DNA: TGTGCCAGCAGCCTTGGGGACAGCACCTACGAGCAGTACTTC; CDR3: CASSLGDSTYEQYF; J: TRBJ2-7; size: -; V: TRBV5-6; D: TRBD1